The clone carrying this TCR beta chain was found once. The data originate from a study of blood T cell repertoires in COVID-19. TCRdb's copy holds only in-frame clones and misses some; the assay was immunoSEQ multiplex PCR. This table has a few hundred thousand clones, roughly 90% appearing once. With 4 bases clipped from V and 7 bases from J, the junction kept 9 bases outside the gene matches. The CDR3 contains 17 residues. Germline CDR1 reads SGHNT; CDR2 reads YYREEE (reference sequence). The chain joins TRBV5-4 to TRBJ2-2; 14 bases map to TRBD2. The sample taken for sequencing was peripheral blood. This TCR derives from a man between 18 and 29 years old with COVID-19, enrolled during active disease. CDR3 amino acids: CASSPRLAGGRRGELFF. In nucleotides, the CDR3 is TGTGCCAGCAGCCCAAGACTAGCGGGAGGGAGGCGCGGGGAGCTGTTTTTT.